Sequencing of this TCR beta chain was carried out in a study of graft-versus-host responses after intestinal transplantation (dated by TCRdb to the early 2020s). About the study as a whole: Multivisceral, liver-intestinal, or isolated intestinal transplants were received by the recipients. The cohort enrolled approximately 24 intestinal transplant recipients, one of whom was a retransplant, and a few patients without pretransplant specimens were excluded. After intestinal transplantation, graft-versus-host and host-versus-graft alloreactive T cell clones were followed in the graft, circulation and bone marrow using bulk TCR-beta CDR3 sequencing. Every recipient was given anti-thymocyte globulin induction, then maintenance tacrolimus and steroids for 2 to 3 years. Alloreactive clones were identified by sequencing pre-transplant mixed lymphocyte reaction products and comparing them with unstimulated pre-transplant donor and recipient T cells. Rather than going through the commercial service, samples from a few later patients were sequenced in-house on an Illumina MiSeq and processed with MiXCR. Donor T cell macrochimerism was defined as a peak of at least 4% donor T cells among recipient peripheral blood mononuclear cells.

On the study overall, not on this receptor specifically: GvH clones were found in recipient bone marrow, and some of the GvH clones appeared earlier in ileal mucosa or blood, which is consistent with an intestinal mucosal origin. Early after transplant, peak levels of circulating GvH clones were found to be associated with declines in HvG clones. High GvH to HvG T cell clonal ratios were observed in the allografts of patients with donor T cell macrochimerism. The relatively low number and heterogeneity of intestinal transplant patients limited the conclusions.

The time point tag for this specimen amounts to: cells obtained before transplantation from donor or recipient. CD3+CD4+ and CD3+CD8+ populations were FACS-sorted from unstimulated pre-transplant donor and recipient cells taken from spleen or lymph nodes. The library was generated by the immunoSEQ multiplex PCR assay. In most patients, genomic DNA was isolated using the Qiagen DNeasy Blood and Tissue Kit and sent frozen to Adaptive Biotechnologies for TCR sequencing. For most patients, genomic DNA was subjected to high-throughput TCR-beta CDR3 sequencing by Adaptive Biotechnologies. Per the authors' processing: TCR sequencing data were retrieved from Adaptive's ImmunoSEQ software for around 18 patients, whereas a few other patients were processed with MiXCR and VDJtools. To correct CD4 versus CD8 sorting errors, any sequence found in both subsets at a frequency ratio below 5:1 was removed. Because the origin of CDR3 nucleotide sequences shared between donor and recipient could not be assigned, those sequences were removed. At least 2-fold expansion over unstimulated cells and a minimum CFSE-low frequency of 0.002% (template counts) or 0.001% (read counts) were required for clones to be classified as alloreactive. Clones were considered mappable if detected in sequenced pre-transplant spleen, lymph node, or MLR CFSE-low populations of the donor or recipient. Cumulative frequency of alloreactive clones was calculated as a percentage of all sequences weighted by copy number. The clones in this table, taken by TCRdb from immuneACCESS, are in-frame only. Not every clone is retained; where verified, under half of the shortfall comes from an unresolved V gene, and the cause of the rest is unknown. Clone size and V and J calls were adopted from that table, with D and trimming inferred from the DNA. The sample profile shows around 93,000 clones; under 95% of them were found once. 6% of the sample is held by the ten biggest clonotypes.

Points on this clone: Its antigen is not yet known. Nothing much larger sits one base from this clone, and base qualities are not available.

The specimen comprised unstimulated CD8+ T cells sorted from spleen or lymph node cells, sampled before intestinal transplant. The TCR was taken from a human donor who received an intestinal transplant.

The base sequence is TGTGCCAGCAGCGGACAGCCGGACTACGAGCAGTACTTC. Its translation reads: CASSGQPDYEQYF. The sequence joins TRBV6-5 to TRBJ2-7; possibly the D gene is TRBD1, per 6 matching bases. The V and J ends are trimmed by 6 bases and 3 bases, leaving 12 bases between them. The CDR3 covers 13 residues, taking in both the cysteine and the phenylalanine. Only the CDR3 DNA is retained, 39 bases long and in frame from the first base. Looking up the germline V gene yields CDR1 MNHEY and CDR2 SVGAGI.